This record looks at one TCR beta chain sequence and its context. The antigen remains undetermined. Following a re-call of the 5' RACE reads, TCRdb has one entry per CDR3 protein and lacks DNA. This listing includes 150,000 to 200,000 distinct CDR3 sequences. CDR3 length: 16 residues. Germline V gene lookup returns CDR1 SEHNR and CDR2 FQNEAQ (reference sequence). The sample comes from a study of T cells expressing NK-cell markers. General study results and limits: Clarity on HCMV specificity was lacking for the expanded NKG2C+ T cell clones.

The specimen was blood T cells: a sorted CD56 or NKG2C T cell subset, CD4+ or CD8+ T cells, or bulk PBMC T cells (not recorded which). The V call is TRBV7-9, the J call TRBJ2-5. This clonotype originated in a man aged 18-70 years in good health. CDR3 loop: CASSLLLAGDQETQYF.